The table lists the clone carrying this T cell receptor (beta chain) with many counts. All patients, having had no prior chemotherapy, radiotherapy or other malignancies, were node-negative on CT and PET/CT. The TCR beta CDR3 region was amplified from genomic DNA, with two rounds of multiplex PCR being used for the amplification. Gene-specific primers for each TRBV and TRBJ gene drove first-round PCR. There were universal primers used in the second PCR round. TCRdb reanalysed the multiplex PCR reads using MiXCR and keeps one entry per CDR3 protein. The table records around 59,000 distinct CDR3 sequences, about 30% of them present only once. Germline assignment: CDR1 DFQATT and CDR2 SNEGSKA (reference sequence). Trimming removed 4 bases from V and 7 bases from J, with 19 bases in between. The CDR3 consists of 14 residues. These data originate in a study of prognosis after radiotherapy for stage I lung cancer. Overall study: Deemed medically inoperable were all patients with non-small cell lung cancer.

The sequencing here drew on PBMCs, taken before or after stereotactic body radiation therapy (not recorded which). This sequence joins TRBV20-1 and TRBJ1-2; D remains unclear. This TCR was sampled from a donor over 45 with non-small cell lung cancer. This CDR3 reads CSAKSFRSGSGYTF. CDR3 DNA sequence: TGCAGTGCTAAAAGCTTCCGATCCGGTAGTGGCTACACCTTC.